Shown below are 26 T cell receptor beta chains from a single sample sequenced in a study of blood T cell repertoires in COVID-19. Repertoires were generated with immunoSEQ multiplex PCR, while TCRdb's copy carries only in-frame clones and drops some. The profile shows more than 100,000 clones, about four fifths of them singletons. Sequenced: PBMCs or T cells enriched from blood (not recorded which). The receptors were sampled from a young woman who had recovered from COVID-19.

The chain joins TRBV9 to TRBJ2-7; tentatively, D is TRBD2 (5 bases). The CDR3 spans 14 residues. With 4 bases removed from V and 6 bases from J, the gap between germline ends came to 17 bases. Looked up from germline, CDR1 is SGDLS and CDR2 is YYNGEE. CDR3 nucleotide sequence: TGTGCCAGCAGCCCTCCCTCCCTAGCATCCGAGCAGTACTTC. It codes for CASSPPSLASEQYF.

The chain carries TRBV3-1 (or the pseudogene TRBV3-2) and TRBJ2-5; weak D call: TRBD2 (6 bases). V was cut by 4 bases and J by 2 bases, with 11 bases left in between. This CDR3 region has 14 residues. Germline V lookup: CDR1 LGHDT, CDR2 YNNKEL (reference sequence). The CDR3 bases are TGTGCCAGCAGCCCCGTCGGGGGACAAGAGACCCAGTACTTC. As protein: CASSPVGGQETQYF.

The chain links TRBV6-5 to TRBJ2-5; TRBD1 is a possible D gene (6 bases). CDR3 size: 15 residues. The V gene lost 7 bases and the J gene lost 4 bases, with 19 bases spanning the gap. Germline V gene sequence: CDR1 MNHEY, CDR2 SVGAGI. In nucleotides, the CDR3 is TGTGCCAGCACCCGCGACAGGTTTTGGGGAGAGACCCAGTACTTC. Protein product: CASTRDRFWGETQYF.

This clone was detected only once. The chain couples TRBV9 to TRBJ2-5, with D possibly being TRBD1 (5 bases). Between the trimmed V and J ends, which lost 4 bases and 2 bases, there was a span of 12 bases. The V gene's germline CDR1 is SGDLS and CDR2 YYNGEE. The CDR3 runs to 14 residues. The CDR3 here is CASSPRTYQETQYF. CDR3 bases: TGTGCCAGCAGCCCCCGGACATATCAAGAGACCCAGTACTTC.

The chain couples TRBV28 to TRBJ1-6; 7 bases are shared with TRBD1. The germline V gene has CDR1 MDHEN and CDR2 SYDVKM. J lost 9 bases, V lost 4 bases, and 15 bases had no gene match. The CDR3 contains 17 residues. The CDR3 nucleotides are TGTGCCAGCAGTTCCTACCGACAGGGTGGAATAGGTTCACCCCTCCACTTT. It yields the protein CASSSYRQGGIGSPLHF.

The chain recombines TRBV7-3 with TRBJ2-1, with a possible D match to TRBD1 (5 bases). The CDR3 is 14 residues long. CDR1 and CDR2 from the germline V gene are SGHTA and FQGTGA. Trimming removed 5 bases from V and 2 bases from J, with 10 bases in between. CDR3 residues: CASSPQAAYNEQFF. CDR3 nucleotide sequence: TGTGCCAGCAGCCCACAGGCGGCCTACAATGAGCAGTTCTTC. Based on the CDR3 plus reference TRBV7-3 and TRBJ2-1, the full variable domain is GAGVSQTPSNKVTEKGKYVELRCDPISGHTALYWYRQSLGQGPEFLIYFQGTGAADDSGLPNDRFFAVRPEGSVSTLKIQRTERGDSAVYLCASSPQAAYNEQFFGPGTRLTVL.

This clone was recorded many times. The chain couples TRBV27 to TRBJ2-7; TRBD2 agrees at 12 bases. CDR1 and CDR2 (germline): MNHEY, SMNVEV (reference sequence). V shed 9 bases, J shed 7 bases, and the junction held 10 bases outside the gene matches. The length of the CDR3 is 14 residues. The CDR3 DNA sequence: TGTGCCAGTATCAGACTAGCGGGAGTGGAAGAGCAGTACTTC. Amino acid sequence: CASIRLAGVEEQYF.

The chain couples TRBV10-2 to TRBJ2-2, with D uncertain. Trimming took 3 bases from V and 4 from J, leaving 6 bases between them. Germline V gives CDR1 WSHSY, CDR2 SAAADI. This CDR3 is 13 amino acids long. The CDR3 bases are TGCGCCAGCAGTGAATCCTTCACCGGGGAGCTGTTTTTT. Protein sequence: CASSESFTGELFF.

The chain employs TRBV3-1 (or the pseudogene TRBV3-2) and TRBJ2-7, with 7 bases identical to TRBD2. The germline gives CDR1 LGHDT, CDR2 YNNKEL (reference sequence). V lost 2 bases to trimming and J lost 0 bases; unmatched junction nucleotides: 1. The CDR3 has 14 amino acids. The DNA of the CDR3 is TGTGCCAGCAGCCAAAGGGACTACTCCTACGAGCAGTACTTC. Its protein is CASSQRDYSYEQYF.

The chain joins TRBV10-3 to TRBJ2-3; D uncertain. V shed 10 bases and J shed 5 bases, with 13 bases lying between them. Germline loops: CDR1 ENHRY, CDR2 SYGVKD. This CDR3 spans 12 amino acids. The CDR3 spells CATSTQGDTQYF. As DNA, the CDR3 is TGTGCCACCTCGACACAAGGAGATACGCAGTATTTT.

The rearrangement joins TRBV5-1 to TRBJ2-2, with 10 bases lining up with TRBD1. V shed 4 bases, J shed 5 bases, and the junction held 14 bases outside the gene matches. Germline assignment: CDR1 SGHRS and CDR2 YFSETQ. The CDR3 contains 18 residues. The CDR3 loop reads CASSPPPTGGSSTGELFF. CDR3 in DNA: TGCGCCAGCAGCCCCCCTCCGACAGGGGGCTCTTCTACCGGGGAGCTGTTTTTT. The entire variable domain, with the rest obtained from reference TRBV5-1 and TRBJ2-2, is as follows: KAGVTQTPRYLIKTRGQQVTLSCSPISGHRSVSWYQQTPGQGLQFLFEYFSETQRNKGNFPGRFSGRQFSNSRSEMNVSTLELGDSALYLCASSPPPTGGSSTGELFFGEGSRLTVL.

The chain combines TRBV2 with TRBJ1-2; 7 nucleotides agree with TRBD1. V shed 6 bases, J shed 4 bases, and the junction held 11 bases outside the gene matches. There are 15 residues in the CDR3. Germline V gene lookup returns CDR1 SNHLY and CDR2 FYNNEI. CDR3 DNA sequence: TGTGCCAGCAGGCCTTGGGTCACAGGGGCCTATGGCTACACCTTC. Its protein is CASRPWVTGAYGYTF.

This clone was detected only once. This chain connects TRBV4-3 to TRBJ2-3; weak D call: TRBD2 (6 bases). In germline, CDR1 is LGHNA, CDR2 YSLEER. Trimming left V 0 bases short and J 3 bases short, with 25 bases between. This CDR3 has 20 amino acids. CDR3 bases: TGCGCCAGCAGCCAAGAGGTCACTAGCAGGAGGTGGGCAGGGACAGATACGCAGTATTTT. It is translated as CASSQEVTSRRWAGTDTQYF.

This clone has only one observation. The V call is TRBV5-1, the J call TRBJ2-3; 12 nucleotides line up with TRBD2. Germline CDR1 reads SGHRS; CDR2 reads YFSETQ. V shed 0 bases and J 7 bases; nucleotides not matched to a gene: 3. The CDR3 loop spans 15 amino acids. CDR3 sequence: CASSLGTSGTHTQYF. The DNA for the CDR3 is TGCGCCAGCAGCTTGGGGACTAGCGGGACCCATACGCAGTATTTT.

The rearrangement uses TRBV19 and TRBJ2-7; 7 bases match TRBD1. CDR1 is LNHDA and CDR2 is SQIVND in the germline V gene (reference sequence). J gave up 2 bases and V 6 bases, and 4 bases lay outside the gene matches. This CDR3 is built from 13 residues. The CDR3 nucleotides read TGTGCCAGTAGCAGGGGACAGACCTACGAGCAGTACTTC. Amino acids: CASSRGQTYEQYF. Full variable domain (outside the CDR3, taken from reference TRBV19 and TRBJ2-7): DGGITQSPKYLFRKEGQNVTLSCEQNLNHDAMYWYRQDPGQGLRLIYYSQIVNDFQKGDIAEGYSVSREKKESFPLTVTSAQKNPTAFYLCASSRGQTYEQYFGPGTRLTVT.

The chain combines TRBV28 with TRBJ1-5, with 7 bases fitting TRBD1. V gave up 6 bases and J gave up 3 bases; unmatched junction bases: 2. CDR1 and CDR2 (germline): MDHEN, SYDVKM. This CDR3 spans 13 amino acids. The CDR3 bases are TGTGCCAGCAGGACAGGGCACAATCAGCCCCAGCATTTT. This gives the protein CASRTGHNQPQHF.

This chain uses TRBV7-9 with TRBJ2-3; 15 bases fit TRBD2. Germline-derived CDR1 and CDR2 are SEHNR and FQNEAQ (reference sequence). With V trimmed by 10 bases and J by 0 bases, 14 bases remained unmatched. The CDR3 totals 19 residues. The CDR3: CAIRAGGTSGRTSTDTQYF. The CDR3 nucleotides read TGTGCCATACGCGCGGGCGGGACTAGCGGGAGGACTAGCACAGATACGCAGTATTTT.

The chain combines TRBV4-1 with TRBJ2-1, with 10 bases aligning to TRBD2. The J segment lost 1 base and the V segment lost 1 base, leaving 10 bases of the junction unmatched. The CDR3 is made up of 19 amino acids. CDR1 and CDR2 (germline): MGHRA, YSYEKL. CDR3 sequence reads: CASSQVVSGRQRSYNEQFF. For the CDR3, the DNA is TGCGCCAGCAGCCAAGTTGTTAGCGGGAGGCAGAGGTCCTACAATGAGCAGTTCTTC.

V gene TRBV9 combines with J gene TRBJ2-2; TRBD2 aligns across 9 bases. This CDR3 is built from 15 residues. Looked up from germline, CDR1 is SGDLS and CDR2 is YYNGEE. V trimming: 1 base; J trimming: 7 bases; junction bases outside the gene matches: 5. CDR3 protein: CASSVPAGGSGELFF. Here the CDR3 DNA reads TGTGCCAGCAGCGTACCCGCGGGAGGGAGCGGGGAGCTGTTTTTT.

The rearrangement uses TRBV27 and TRBJ2-1; 7 bases are a match to TRBD2. V was clipped by 5 bases and J by 7 bases; unmatched bases: 5. This CDR3 region has 13 residues. Germline CDR1 MNHEY, CDR2 SMNVEV (reference sequence). This CDR3 is CASSSGKGNEQFF. DNA for the CDR3: TGTGCCAGCAGTAGCGGGAAAGGGAATGAGCAGTTCTTC.

This chain joins TRBV5-1 and TRBJ2-1; 8 bases match TRBD2. CDR1 SGHRS and CDR2 YFSETQ come from the germline V gene. The length of the CDR3 is 15 residues. Trimming took 3 bases from V and 4 from J; bases not matched to a gene: 6. The DNA for the CDR3 is TGCGCCAGCAGCTCCTCAGCGGGAGCTTACAATGAGCAGTTCTTC. It yields the protein CASSSSAGAYNEQFF.

V and J are TRBV5-5 and TRBJ2-5; 10 positions match TRBD1. This CDR3 region has 15 residues. The germline CDR1 and CDR2 sequences are SGHKS and YYEKEE (reference sequence). The junction had 8 bases not matched to a gene; V was cut back by 4 bases and J by 5 bases. The chain's CDR3 is CASSTGTGAGETQYF. In DNA, the CDR3 is TGTGCCAGCAGCACCGGGACAGGGGCGGGGGAGACCCAGTACTTC.

V gene TRBV5-4 combines with J gene TRBJ2-6; a possible D gene is TRBD2 (5 bases). V was trimmed by 6 bases and J by 2 bases, leaving 12 bases between them. Germline loops: CDR1 SGHNT, CDR2 YYREEE (reference sequence). This CDR3 region has 15 residues. The CDR3 loop reads CASNDRGPGANVLTF. CDR3 DNA: TGTGCCAGCAACGACCGAGGGCCTGGGGCCAACGTCCTGACTTTC.

V gene TRBV7-6 combines with J gene TRBJ2-1; possible D gene TRBD1, 5 bases. Deletions cut 1 base from V and 0 bases from J, with 13 bases between. The CDR3 is 17 amino acids. Germline-derived CDR1 and CDR2 are SGHVS and FNYEAQ. The CDR3 spells CASSLGGRGSSYNEQFF. The CDR3, as DNA: TGTGCCAGCAGCTTAGGGGGAAGGGGAAGCTCCTACAATGAGCAGTTCTTC.

The rearrangement links TRBV15 to TRBJ2-1; the D gene is possibly TRBD2 (6 bases). Looked up from germline, CDR1 is LNHNV and CDR2 is YYDKDF (reference sequence). Trimming shortened V by 0 bases and J by 4 bases, and 19 bases separated the two germline ends. The CDR3 spans 18 residues. DNA of the CDR3: TGTGCCACCAGCAGAGATCGTGGAAGTAGCGGTTTATACAATGAGCAGTTCTTC. Protein product: CATSRDRGSSGLYNEQFF.

V gene TRBV28 combines with J gene TRBJ2-3, with 7 bases that match TRBD2. The CDR3 consists of 16 residues. V gave up 4 bases and J gave up 4 bases; unmatched junction bases: 11. Germline CDR1 and CDR2: MDHEN and SYDVKM. The CDR3 here is CASSWDYPTRADTQYF. The CDR3 DNA follows: TGTGCCAGCAGTTGGGACTACCCAACACGGGCAGATACGCAGTATTTT.